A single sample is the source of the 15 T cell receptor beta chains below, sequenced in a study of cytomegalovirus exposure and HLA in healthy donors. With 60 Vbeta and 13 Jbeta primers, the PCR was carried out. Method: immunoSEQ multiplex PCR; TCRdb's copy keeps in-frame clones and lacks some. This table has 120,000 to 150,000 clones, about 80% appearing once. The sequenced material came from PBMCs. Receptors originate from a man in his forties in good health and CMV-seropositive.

CDR3 loop: CASSVLAGVSEQFF. DNA for the CDR3: TGTGCCAGCAGCGTCCTAGCGGGAGTTTCTGAGCAGTTCTTC. The V gene is TRBV7-6, the J gene TRBJ2-1, with 10 bases that match TRBD2. Germline trimming cut 5 bases from V and 9 bases from J; bases unmatched to any gene: 7. Germline V gives CDR1 SGHVS, CDR2 FNYEAQ. The CDR3 length is 14 residues.

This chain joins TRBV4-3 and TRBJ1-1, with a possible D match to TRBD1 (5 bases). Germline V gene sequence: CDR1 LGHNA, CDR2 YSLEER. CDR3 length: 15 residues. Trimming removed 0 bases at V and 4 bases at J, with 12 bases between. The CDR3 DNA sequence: TGCGCCAGCAGCCAAGACGTGGGGGGTGGCACTGAAGCTTTCTTT. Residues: CASSQDVGGGTEAFF.

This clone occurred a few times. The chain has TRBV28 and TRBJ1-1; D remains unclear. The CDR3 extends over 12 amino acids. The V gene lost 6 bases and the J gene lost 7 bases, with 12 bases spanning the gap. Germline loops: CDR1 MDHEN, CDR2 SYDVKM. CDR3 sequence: CASSLQFREAFF. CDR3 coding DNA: TGTGCCAGCAGCCTTCAGTTTCGTGAAGCTTTCTTT.

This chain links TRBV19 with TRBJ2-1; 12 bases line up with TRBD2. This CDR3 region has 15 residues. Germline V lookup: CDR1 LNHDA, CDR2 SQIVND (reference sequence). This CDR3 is CASSGRGGSYNEQFF. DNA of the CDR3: TGTGCATCTAGCGGGAGGGGAGGCTCCTACAATGAGCAGTTCTTC.

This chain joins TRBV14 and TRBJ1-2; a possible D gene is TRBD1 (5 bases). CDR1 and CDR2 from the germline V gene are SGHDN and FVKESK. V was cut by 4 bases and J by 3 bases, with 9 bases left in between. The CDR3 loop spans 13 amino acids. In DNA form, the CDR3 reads TGTGCCAGCAGCCGGACAATGGACTATGGCTACACCTTC. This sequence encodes CASSRTMDYGYTF. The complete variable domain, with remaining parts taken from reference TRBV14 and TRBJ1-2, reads EAGVTQFPSHSVIEKGQTVTLRCDPISGHDNLYWYRRVMGKEIKFLLHFVKESKQDESGMPNNRFLAERTGGTYSTLKVQPAELEDSGVYFCASSRTMDYGYTFGSGTRLTVV.

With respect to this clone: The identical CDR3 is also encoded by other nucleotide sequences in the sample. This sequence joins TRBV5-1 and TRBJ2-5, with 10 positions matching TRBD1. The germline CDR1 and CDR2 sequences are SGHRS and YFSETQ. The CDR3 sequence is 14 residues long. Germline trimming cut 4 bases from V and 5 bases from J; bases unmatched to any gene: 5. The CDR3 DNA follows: TGCGCCAGCAGCCCCGGGACAGGGGTTGAGACCCAGTACTTC. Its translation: CASSPGTGVETQYF.

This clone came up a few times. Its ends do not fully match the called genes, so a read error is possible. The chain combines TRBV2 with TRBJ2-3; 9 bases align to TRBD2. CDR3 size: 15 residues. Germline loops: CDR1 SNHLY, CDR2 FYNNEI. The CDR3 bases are TGTGCCAGCAGGGAAGTAGCGGGAGACACAGATACGCAGTATTTT. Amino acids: CASREVAGDTDTQYF.

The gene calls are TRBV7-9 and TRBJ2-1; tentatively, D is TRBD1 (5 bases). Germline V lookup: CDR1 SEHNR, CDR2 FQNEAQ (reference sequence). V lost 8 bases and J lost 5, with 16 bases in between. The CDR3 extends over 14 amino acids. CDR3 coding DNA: TGTGCCAGCCGCCCCAAGGGGCCAAACAATGAGCAGTTCTTC. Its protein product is CASRPKGPNNEQFF.

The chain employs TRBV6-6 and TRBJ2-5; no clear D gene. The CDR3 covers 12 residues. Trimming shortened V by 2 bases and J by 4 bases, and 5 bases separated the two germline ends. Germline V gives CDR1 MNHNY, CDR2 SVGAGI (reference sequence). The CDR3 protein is CASSYVRETQYF. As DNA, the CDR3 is TGTGCCAGCAGTTACGTTCGAGAGACCCAGTACTTC.

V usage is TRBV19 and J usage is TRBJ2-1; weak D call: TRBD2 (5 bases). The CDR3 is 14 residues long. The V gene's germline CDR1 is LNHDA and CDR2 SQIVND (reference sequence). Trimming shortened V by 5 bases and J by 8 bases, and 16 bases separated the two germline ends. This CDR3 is CASSQGAGGHEQFF. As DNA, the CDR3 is TGTGCCAGTAGTCAAGGCGCGGGCGGGCATGAGCAGTTCTTC.

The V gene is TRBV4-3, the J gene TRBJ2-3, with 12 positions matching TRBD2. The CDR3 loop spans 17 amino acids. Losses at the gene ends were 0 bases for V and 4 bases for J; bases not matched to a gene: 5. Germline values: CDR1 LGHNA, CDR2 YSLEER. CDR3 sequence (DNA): TGCGCCAGCAGCCAAGATGCCCTAGCGGGAGGGGCAGATACGCAGTATTTT. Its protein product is CASSQDALAGGADTQYF.

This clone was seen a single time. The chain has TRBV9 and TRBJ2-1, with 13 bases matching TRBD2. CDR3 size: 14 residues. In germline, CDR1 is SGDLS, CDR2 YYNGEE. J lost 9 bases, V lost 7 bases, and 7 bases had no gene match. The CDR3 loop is CASSPTSGRFEQFF. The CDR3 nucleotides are TGTGCCAGCTCCCCGACTAGCGGGAGGTTTGAGCAGTTCTTC.

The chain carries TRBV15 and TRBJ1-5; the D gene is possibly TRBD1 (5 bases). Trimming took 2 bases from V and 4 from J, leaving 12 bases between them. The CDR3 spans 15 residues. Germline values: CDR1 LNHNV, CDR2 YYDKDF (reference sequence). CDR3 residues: CATSRQGGSNQPQHF. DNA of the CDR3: TGTGCCACCAGCAGACAGGGAGGTTCAAATCAGCCCCAGCATTTT.

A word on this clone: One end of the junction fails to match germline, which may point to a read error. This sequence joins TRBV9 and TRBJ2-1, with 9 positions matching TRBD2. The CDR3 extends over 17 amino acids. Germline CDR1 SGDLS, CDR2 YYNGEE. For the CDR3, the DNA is TGTGCCAGCAGCCTTCCGCCTAGCGGGGAATCCTACCATGAGCAGTTCTTC. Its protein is CASSLPPSGESYHEQFF.

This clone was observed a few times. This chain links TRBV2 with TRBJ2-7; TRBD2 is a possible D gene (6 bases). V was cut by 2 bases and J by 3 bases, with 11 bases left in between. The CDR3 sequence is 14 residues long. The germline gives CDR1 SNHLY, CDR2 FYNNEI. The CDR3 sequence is CASSEFGGGYEQYF. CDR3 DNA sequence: TGTGCCAGCAGTGAATTTGGGGGAGGCTACGAGCAGTACTTC.